Sequencing of this T cell receptor (beta chain) was carried out in a study of PD-1 blockade in mismatch repair-deficient tumors. The overall study: Patients had 12 mismatch repair-deficient cancer types and were previously treated and progressing.

Sequenced by immunoSEQ multiplex PCR; TCRdb stores in-frame clones only, minus some. Altogether tens of thousands of clones are present, 80% to 90% being singletons, with the ten largest covering approximately 5.1%. Germline CDR1 SGHVS, CDR2 FQNEAQ. The junction had 5 bases not matched to a gene; V was cut back by 5 bases and J by 0 bases. The CDR3 consists of 17 residues. TCR sequencing covered three patients who responded to pembrolizumab. The source was peripheral blood, collected 44 weeks after starting pembrolizumab. The sequence derives from an adult with mismatch repair-deficient cancer. The rearrangement links TRBV7-8 to TRBJ2-6; 9 bases agree with TRBD1. CDR3 sequence (DNA): TGTGCCAGCAGCATCCGGGACAGGGTCTCTGGGGCCAACGTCCTGACTTTC. Encoded protein: CASSIRDRVSGANVLTF.